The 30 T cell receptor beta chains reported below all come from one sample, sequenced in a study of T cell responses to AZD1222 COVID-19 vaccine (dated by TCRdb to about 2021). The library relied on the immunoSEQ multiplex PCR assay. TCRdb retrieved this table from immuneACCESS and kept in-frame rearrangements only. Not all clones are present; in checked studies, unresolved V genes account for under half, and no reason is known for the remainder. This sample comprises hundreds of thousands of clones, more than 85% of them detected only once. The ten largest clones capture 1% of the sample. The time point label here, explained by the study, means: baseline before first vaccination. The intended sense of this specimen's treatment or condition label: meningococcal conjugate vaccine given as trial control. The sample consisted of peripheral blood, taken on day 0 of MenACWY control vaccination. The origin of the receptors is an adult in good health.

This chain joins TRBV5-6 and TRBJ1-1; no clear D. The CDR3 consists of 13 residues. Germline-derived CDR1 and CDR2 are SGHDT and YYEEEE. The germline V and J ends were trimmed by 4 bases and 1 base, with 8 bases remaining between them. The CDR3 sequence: CASSMEGNTEAFF. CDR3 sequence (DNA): TGTGCCAGCAGCATGGAGGGGAACACTGAAGCTTTCTTT.

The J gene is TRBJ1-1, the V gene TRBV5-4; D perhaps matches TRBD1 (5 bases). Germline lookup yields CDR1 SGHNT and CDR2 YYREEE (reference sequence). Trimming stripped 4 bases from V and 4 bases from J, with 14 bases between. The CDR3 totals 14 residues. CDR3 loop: CASSREGRGTEAFF. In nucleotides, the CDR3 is TGTGCCAGCAGCCGTGAGGGGAGGGGCACTGAAGCTTTCTTT.

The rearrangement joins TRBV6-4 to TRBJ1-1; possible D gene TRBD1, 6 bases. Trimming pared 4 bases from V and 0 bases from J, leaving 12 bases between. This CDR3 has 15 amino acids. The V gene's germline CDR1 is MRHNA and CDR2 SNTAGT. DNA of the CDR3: TGTGCCAGCAGTGCCACCGGACAGATGAACACTGAAGCTTTCTTT. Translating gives CASSATGQMNTEAFF.

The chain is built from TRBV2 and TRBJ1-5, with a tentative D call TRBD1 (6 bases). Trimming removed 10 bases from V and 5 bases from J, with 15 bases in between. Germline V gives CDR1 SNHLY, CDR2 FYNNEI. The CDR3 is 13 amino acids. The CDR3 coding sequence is TGTGCCACCACTCACAGGGTTGATCAGCCCCAGCATTTT. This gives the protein CATTHRVDQPQHF.

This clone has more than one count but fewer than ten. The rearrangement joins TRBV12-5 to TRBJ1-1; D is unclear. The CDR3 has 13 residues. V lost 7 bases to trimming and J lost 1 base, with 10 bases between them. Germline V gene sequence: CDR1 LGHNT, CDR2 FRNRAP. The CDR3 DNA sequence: TGTGCTAGTGCCCTCACAGCGAACACTGAAGCTTTCTTT. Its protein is CASALTANTEAFF.

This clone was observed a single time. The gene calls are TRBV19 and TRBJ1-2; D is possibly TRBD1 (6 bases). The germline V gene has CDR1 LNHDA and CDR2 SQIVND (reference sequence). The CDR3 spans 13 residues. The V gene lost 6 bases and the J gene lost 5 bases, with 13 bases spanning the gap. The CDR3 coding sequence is TGTGCCAGTAGCCCGGACAGAAGATATGGCTACACCTTC. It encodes CASSPDRRYGYTF.

The CDR3 nucleotides are TGTGCCAGCAGTTTAAAGGGGAGTAAAAACATTCAGTACTTC. This translates into CASSLKGSKNIQYF. The rearrangement joins TRBV28 to TRBJ2-4; TRBD1 or TRBD2 may be the D gene (5 bases each). Trimming cost V 2 bases and J 4 bases, with 9 bases left between them. Germline values: CDR1 MDHEN, CDR2 SYDVKM. The CDR3 length is 14 residues.

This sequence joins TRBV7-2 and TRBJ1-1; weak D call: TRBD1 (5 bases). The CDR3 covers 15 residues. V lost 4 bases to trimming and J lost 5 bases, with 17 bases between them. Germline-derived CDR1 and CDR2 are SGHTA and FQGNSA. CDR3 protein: CASSSYGATGTEAFF. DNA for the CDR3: TGTGCCAGCAGCTCCTATGGGGCGACGGGAACTGAAGCTTTCTTT.

CDR3 sequence: CASSPFTTGIYEQYF. For the CDR3, the DNA is TGTGCCAGCTCACCATTTACAACAGGGATCTACGAGCAGTACTTC. The chain is built from TRBV18 and TRBJ2-7, with D tentatively TRBD1 (6 bases). CDR3 length equals 15 residues. The germline V gene has CDR1 KGHSH and CDR2 LQKENI. V shed 2 bases and J shed 3 bases, with 14 bases lying between them.

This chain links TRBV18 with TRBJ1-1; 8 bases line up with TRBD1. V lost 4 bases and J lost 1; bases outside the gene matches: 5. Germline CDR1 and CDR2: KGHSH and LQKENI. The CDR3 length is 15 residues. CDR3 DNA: TGTGCCAGCTCACTGCAGGGGGCGGGGAACACTGAAGCTTTCTTT. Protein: CASSLQGAGNTEAFF.

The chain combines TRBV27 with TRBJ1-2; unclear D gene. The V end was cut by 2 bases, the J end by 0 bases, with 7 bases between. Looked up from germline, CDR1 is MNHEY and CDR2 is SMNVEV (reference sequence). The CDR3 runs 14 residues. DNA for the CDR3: TGTGCCAGCAGTTTAGCTAGGTCTAACTATGGCTACACCTTC. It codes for CASSLARSNYGYTF.

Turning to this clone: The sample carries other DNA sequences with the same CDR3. DNA for the CDR3: TGTGCCAGCAGTTTAGGACCGAATCAGCCCCAGCATTTT. Encoded protein: CASSLGPNQPQHF. This sequence joins TRBV12-3 or TRBV12-4 and TRBJ1-5, with D hard to call. Trimming shortened V by 1 base and J by 4 bases, and 5 bases separated the two germline ends. The CDR3 has 13 amino acids.

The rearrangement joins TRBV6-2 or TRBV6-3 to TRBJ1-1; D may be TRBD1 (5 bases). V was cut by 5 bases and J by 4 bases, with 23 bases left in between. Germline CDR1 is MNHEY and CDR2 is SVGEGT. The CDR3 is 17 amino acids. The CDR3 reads CASSLNARGRLRTEAFF. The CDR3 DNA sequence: TGTGCCAGCAGTCTTAACGCACGGGGCAGGTTGCGCACTGAAGCTTTCTTT.

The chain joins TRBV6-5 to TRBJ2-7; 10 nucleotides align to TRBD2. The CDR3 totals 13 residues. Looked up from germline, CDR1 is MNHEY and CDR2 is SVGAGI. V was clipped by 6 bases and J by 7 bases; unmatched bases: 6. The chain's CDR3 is CASRVAGGLEQYF. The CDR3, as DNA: TGTGCCAGCAGAGTAGCGGGGGGTCTGGAGCAGTACTTC.

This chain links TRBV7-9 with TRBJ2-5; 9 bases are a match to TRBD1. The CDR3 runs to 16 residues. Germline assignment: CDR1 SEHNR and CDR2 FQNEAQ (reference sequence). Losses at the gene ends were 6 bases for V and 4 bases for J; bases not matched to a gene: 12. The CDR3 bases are TGTGCCAGCAGGAGGGGACAGGGTTCTTTTCGAGAGACCCAGTACTTC. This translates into CASRRGQGSFRETQYF.

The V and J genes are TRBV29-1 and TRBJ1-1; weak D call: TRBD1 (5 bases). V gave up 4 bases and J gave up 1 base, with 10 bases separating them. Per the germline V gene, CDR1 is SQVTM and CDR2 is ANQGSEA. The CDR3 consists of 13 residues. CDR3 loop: CSVGQGGNTEAFF. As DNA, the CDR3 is TGCAGCGTTGGGCAGGGAGGGAACACTGAAGCTTTCTTT.

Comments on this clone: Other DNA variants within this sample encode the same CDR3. The CDR3 nucleotides are TGCGCCAGCAGCCCCGGACAGGGGAACTATGGCTACACCTTC. This codes for CASSPGQGNYGYTF. The rearrangement uses TRBV5-1 and TRBJ1-2; 9 bases are shared with TRBD1. The CDR3 runs to 14 residues. Germline-derived CDR1 and CDR2 are SGHRS and YFSETQ. With V trimmed by 4 bases and J by 2 bases, 3 bases remained unmatched.

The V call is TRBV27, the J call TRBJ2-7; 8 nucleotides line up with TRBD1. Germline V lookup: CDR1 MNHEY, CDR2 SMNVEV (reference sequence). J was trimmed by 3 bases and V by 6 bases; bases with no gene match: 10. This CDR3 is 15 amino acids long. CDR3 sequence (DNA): TGTGCCAGCAGGCCCCCAGGGGGCGCCGTCTACGAGCAGTACTTC. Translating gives CASRPPGGAVYEQYF.

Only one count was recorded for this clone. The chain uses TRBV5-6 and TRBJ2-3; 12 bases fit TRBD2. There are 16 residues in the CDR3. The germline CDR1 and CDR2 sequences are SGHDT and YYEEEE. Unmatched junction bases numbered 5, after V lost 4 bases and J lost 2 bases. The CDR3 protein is CASSPGLAGITDTQYF. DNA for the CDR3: TGTGCCAGCAGCCCAGGACTAGCGGGGATCACAGATACGCAGTATTTT. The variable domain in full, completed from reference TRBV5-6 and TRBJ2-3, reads DAGVTQSPTHLIKTRGQQVTLRCSPKSGHDTVSWYQQALGQGPQFIFQYYEEEERQRGNFPDRFSGHQFPNYSSELNVNALLLGDSALYLCASSPGLAGITDTQYFGPGTRLTVL.

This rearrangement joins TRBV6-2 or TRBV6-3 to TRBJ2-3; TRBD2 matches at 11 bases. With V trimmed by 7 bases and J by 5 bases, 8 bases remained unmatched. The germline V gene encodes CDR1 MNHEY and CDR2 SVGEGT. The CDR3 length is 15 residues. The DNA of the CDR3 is TGTGCCAGCACCCCTAGCGGGGGGCGCGGAGATACGCAGTATTTT. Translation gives CASTPSGGRGDTQYF.

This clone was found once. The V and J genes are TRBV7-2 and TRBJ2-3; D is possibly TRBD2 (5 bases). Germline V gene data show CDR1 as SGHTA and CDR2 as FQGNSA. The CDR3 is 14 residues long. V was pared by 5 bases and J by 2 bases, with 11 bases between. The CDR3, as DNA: TGTGCCAGCAGCCCAGCGGAGGCCACAGATACGCAGTATTTT. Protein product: CASSPAEATDTQYF. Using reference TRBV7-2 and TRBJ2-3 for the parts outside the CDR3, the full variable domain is GAGVSQSPSNKVTEKGKDVELRCDPISGHTALYWYRQSLGQGLEFLIYFQGNSAPDKSGLPSDRFSAERTGGSVSTLTIQRTQQEDSAVYLCASSPAEATDTQYFGPGTRLTVL.

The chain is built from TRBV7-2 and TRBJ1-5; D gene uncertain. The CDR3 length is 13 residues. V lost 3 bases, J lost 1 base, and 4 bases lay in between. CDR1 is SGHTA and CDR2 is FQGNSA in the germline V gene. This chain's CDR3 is CASSFGSNQPQHF. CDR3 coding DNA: TGTGCCAGCAGCTTTGGGAGCAATCAGCCCCAGCATTTT. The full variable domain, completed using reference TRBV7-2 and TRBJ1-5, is GAGVSQSPSNKVTEKGKDVELRCDPISGHTALYWYRQSLGQGLEFLIYFQGNSAPDKSGLPSDRFSAERTGGSVSTLTIQRTQQEDSAVYLCASSFGSNQPQHFGDGTRLSIL.

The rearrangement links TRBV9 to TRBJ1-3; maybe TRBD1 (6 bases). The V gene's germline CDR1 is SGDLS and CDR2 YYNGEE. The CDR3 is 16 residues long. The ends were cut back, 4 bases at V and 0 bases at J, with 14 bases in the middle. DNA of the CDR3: TGTGCCAGCAGCTCAGGACAGCTCAACTCTGGAAACACCATATATTTT. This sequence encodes CASSSGQLNSGNTIYF.

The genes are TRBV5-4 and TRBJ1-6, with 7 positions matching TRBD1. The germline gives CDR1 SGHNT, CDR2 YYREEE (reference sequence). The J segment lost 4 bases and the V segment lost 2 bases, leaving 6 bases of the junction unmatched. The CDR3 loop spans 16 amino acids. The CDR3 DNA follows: TGTGCCAGCAGCTTAGGGGGCCGGGGATATAATTCACCCCTCCACTTT. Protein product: CASSLGGRGYNSPLHF.

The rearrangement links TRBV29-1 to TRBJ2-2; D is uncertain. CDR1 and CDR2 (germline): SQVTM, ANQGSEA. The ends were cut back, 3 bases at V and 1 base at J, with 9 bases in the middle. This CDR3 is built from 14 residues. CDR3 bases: TGCAGCGTTGATTCGAACAGGAACACCGGGGAGCTGTTTTTT. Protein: CSVDSNRNTGELFF.

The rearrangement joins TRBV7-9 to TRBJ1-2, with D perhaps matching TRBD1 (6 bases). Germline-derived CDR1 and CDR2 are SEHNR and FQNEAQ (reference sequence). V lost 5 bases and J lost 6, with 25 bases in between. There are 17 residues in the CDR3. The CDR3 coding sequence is TGTGCCAGCAGCCGAAGTGGGGGCGCCGACGGCGTGCATGGCTACACCTTC. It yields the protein CASSRSGGADGVHGYTF.

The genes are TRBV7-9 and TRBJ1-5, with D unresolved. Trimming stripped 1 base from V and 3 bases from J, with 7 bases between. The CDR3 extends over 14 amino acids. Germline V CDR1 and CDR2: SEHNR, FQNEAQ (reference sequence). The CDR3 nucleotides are TGTGCCAGCAGCTTAGAGCGGGCCAATCAGCCCCAGCATTTT. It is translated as CASSLERANQPQHF.

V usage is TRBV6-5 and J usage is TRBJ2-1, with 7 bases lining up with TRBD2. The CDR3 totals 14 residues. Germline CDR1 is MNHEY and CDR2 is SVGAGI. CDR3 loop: CASVRGGTYNEQFF. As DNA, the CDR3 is TGTGCTTCAGTCCGCGGGGGTACCTACAATGAGCAGTTCTTC.

The CDR3 DNA reads TGTGCCAGCGGGGCTGCCGAAGCTTTCTTT. Amino acid sequence: CASGAAEAFF. This rearrangement joins TRBV28 to TRBJ1-1, with D perhaps TRBD1 (5 bases). CDR1 and CDR2 from the germline V gene are MDHEN and SYDVKM. Trimming took 8 bases from V and 8 from J, leaving 9 bases between them. This CDR3 contains 10 residues.

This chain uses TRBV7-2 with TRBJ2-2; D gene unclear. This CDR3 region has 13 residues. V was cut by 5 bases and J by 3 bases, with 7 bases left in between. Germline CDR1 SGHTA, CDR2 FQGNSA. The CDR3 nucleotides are TGTGCCAGCAGCCCCTACTACACCGGGGAGCTGTTTTTT. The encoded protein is CASSPYYTGELFF.